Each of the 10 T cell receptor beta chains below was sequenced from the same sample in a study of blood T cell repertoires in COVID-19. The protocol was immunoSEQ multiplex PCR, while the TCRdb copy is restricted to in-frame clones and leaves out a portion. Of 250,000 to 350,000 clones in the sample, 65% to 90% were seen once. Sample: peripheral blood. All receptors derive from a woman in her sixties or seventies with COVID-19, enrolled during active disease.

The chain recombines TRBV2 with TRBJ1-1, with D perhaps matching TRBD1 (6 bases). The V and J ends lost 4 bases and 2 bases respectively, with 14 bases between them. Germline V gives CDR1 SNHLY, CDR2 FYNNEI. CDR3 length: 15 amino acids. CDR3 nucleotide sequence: TGTGCCAGCAGTGCCTCGGGACAAGCAAACACTGAAGCTTTCTTT. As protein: CASSASGQANTEAFF. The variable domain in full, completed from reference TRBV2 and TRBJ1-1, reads EPEVTQTPSHQVTQMGQEVILRCVPISNHLYFYWYRQILGQKVEFLVSFYNNEISEKSEIFDDQFSVERPDGSNFTLKIRSTKLEDSAMYFCASSASGQANTEAFFGQGTRLTVV.

CDR3 sequence reads: CASSAQGQISTDTQYF. DNA for the CDR3: TGTGCCAGCAGTGCTCAGGGACAAATTAGCACAGATACGCAGTATTTT. The chain recombines TRBV2 with TRBJ2-3; a weak D match, TRBD1 (6 bases). The CDR3 is 16 amino acids. The germline CDR1 and CDR2 sequences are SNHLY and FYNNEI. Between the trimmed V and J ends, which lost 4 bases and 0 bases, there was a span of 14 bases.

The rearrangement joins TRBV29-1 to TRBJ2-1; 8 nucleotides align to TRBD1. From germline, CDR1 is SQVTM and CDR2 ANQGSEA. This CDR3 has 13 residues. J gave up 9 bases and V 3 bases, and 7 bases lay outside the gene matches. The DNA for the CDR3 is TGCAGCGTTGAGCCGGACAGGGTGCTTGAGCAGTTCTTC. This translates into CSVEPDRVLEQFF.

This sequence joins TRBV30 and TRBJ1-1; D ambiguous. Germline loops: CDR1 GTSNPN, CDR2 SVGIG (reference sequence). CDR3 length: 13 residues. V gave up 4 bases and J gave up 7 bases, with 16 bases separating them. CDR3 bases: TGTGCCTGGACCCTCTCCCGTGCCGGTGAAGCTTTCTTT. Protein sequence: CAWTLSRAGEAFF.

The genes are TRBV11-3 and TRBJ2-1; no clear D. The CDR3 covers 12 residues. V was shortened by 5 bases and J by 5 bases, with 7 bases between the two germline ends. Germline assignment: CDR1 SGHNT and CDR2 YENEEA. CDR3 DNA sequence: TGTGCCAGCAGCCGTATAGACAATGAGCAGTTCTTC. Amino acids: CASSRIDNEQFF.

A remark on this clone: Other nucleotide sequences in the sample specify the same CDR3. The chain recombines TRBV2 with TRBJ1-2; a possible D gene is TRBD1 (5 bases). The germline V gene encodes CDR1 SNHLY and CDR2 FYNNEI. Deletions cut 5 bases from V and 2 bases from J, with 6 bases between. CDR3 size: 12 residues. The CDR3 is CASSRGNYGYTF. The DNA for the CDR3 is TGTGCCAGCAGTCGGGGGAACTATGGCTACACCTTC.

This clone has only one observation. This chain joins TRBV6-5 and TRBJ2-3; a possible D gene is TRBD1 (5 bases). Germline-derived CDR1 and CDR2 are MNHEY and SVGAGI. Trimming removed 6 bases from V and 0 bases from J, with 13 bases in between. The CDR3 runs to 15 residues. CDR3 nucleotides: TGTGCCAGCAGACAGACAGCGACTAGCACAGATACGCAGTATTTT. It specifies CASRQTATSTDTQYF.

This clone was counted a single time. The CDR3 sequence: CASRGQGINQPQHF. CDR3 in DNA: TGCGCCAGCAGGGGACAGGGGATAAATCAGCCCCAGCATTTT. The V gene is TRBV4-1, the J gene TRBJ1-5; TRBD1 matches at 10 bases. Per germline, CDR1 MGHRA and CDR2 YSYEKL. V gave up 6 bases and J gave up 4 bases; unmatched junction bases: 3. This CDR3 is 14 amino acids long.

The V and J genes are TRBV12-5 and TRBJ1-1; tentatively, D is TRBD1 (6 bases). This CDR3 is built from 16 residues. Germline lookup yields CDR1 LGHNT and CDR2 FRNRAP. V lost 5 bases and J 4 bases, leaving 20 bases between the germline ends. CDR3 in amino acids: CASGKTGKKSGTEAFF. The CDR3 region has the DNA TGTGCTAGTGGTAAAACAGGGAAAAAAAGCGGCACTGAAGCTTTCTTT. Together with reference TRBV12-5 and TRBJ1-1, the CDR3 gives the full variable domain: DARVTQTPRHKVTEMGQEVTMRCQPILGHNTVFWYRQTMMQGLELLAYFRNRAPLDDSGMPKDRFSAEMPDATLATLKIQPSEPRDSAVYFCASGKTGKKSGTEAFFGQGTRLTVV.

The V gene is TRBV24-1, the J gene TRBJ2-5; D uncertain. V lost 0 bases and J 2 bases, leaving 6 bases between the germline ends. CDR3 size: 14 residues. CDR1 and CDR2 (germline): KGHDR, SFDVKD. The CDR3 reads CATSDLGQQETQYF. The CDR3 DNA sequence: TGTGCCACCAGTGATTTGGGGCAACAAGAGACCCAGTACTTC.